A selection of T cell receptor beta chains follows, all from one sample in a study. TCRdb fed the RT-PCR reads into MiXCR, producing one record per CDR3 protein. This repertoire shows 650,000 to 800,000 distinct CDR3 sequences, about 14% found once; its top ten account for roughly 3.6%. The specimen was memory CD4+ T cells from blood. The receptors stem from a female donor in good health, serving as a healthy control. Each CDR3 is given with its conserved first and last residue. A D gene is named only where the DNA matches it firmly. Clone sizes are given selectively: once, few, many, or a class where the clone is expanded.

clone_size	j_call	v_call	d_call	cdr3_aa	cdr3_nt
few	TRBJ1-5	TRBV5-1	TRBD1	CASSLFGTGGSQPQHF	TGCGCCAGCAGCTTGTTCGGGACAGGGGGCTCGCAGCCCCAGCATTTT
.	TRBJ2-5	TRBV12-3/TRBV12-4	.	CASRPGEETQYF	TGTGCCAGCAGACCCGGAGAAGAGACCCAGTACTTC
many	TRBJ2-3	TRBV5-1	TRBD1	CASSLGGQGADTQYF	TGCGCCAGCAGCTTGGGGGGACAGGGGGCAGATACGCAGTATTTT
.	TRBJ1-6	TRBV6-5	.	CASSYVLNSPLHF	TGTGCCAGCAGTTATGTGCTGAATTCACCCCTCCACTTT
.	TRBJ1-3	TRBV4-1	.	CASSAPTSGNTIYF	TGCGCCAGCAGCGCTCCCACCTCTGGAAACACCATATATTTT
.	TRBJ1-3	TRBV5-1	.	CASSLPGASGNTIYF	TGCGCCAGCAGCTTGCCAGGGGCCTCTGGAAACACCATATATTTT
.	TRBJ2-1	TRBV6-2/TRBV6-3	TRBD2	CASSYYPLAGSYNEQFF	TGTGCCAGCAGTTACTATCCCCTAGCGGGATCCTACAATGAGCAGTTCTTC
.	TRBJ1-5	TRBV12-3/TRBV12-4	.	CASSLNPDNQPQHF	TGTGCCAGCAGTTTAAACCCTGACAATCAGCCCCAGCATTTT
.	TRBJ1-1	TRBV7-9	TRBD1	CASSLDRTGQAFF	TGTGCCAGCAGCTTAGACCGGACAGGGCAGGCTTTCTTT
many	TRBJ2-1	TRBV12-3/TRBV12-4	TRBD1	CASQQGAYNEQFF	TGTGCCAGCCAGCAGGGGGCGTACAATGAGCAGTTCTTC